A selection of T cell receptor beta chains follows, all from one sample in a study of T cells in Graves' hyperthyroidism and ophthalmopathy. TCRdb passed the multiplex PCR reads through MiXCR, listing each CDR3 protein once. The table has about 420,000 distinct CDR3 sequences, around 14% seen once. Sequenced input: blood. The origin of the receptors is a woman under 30 with Graves' hyperthyroidism. CDR3s include the opening cysteine and the closing phenylalanine or tryptophan. Each record gives: V gene, D gene, J gene, CDR3 length, CDR3 protein. A D gene is named only where the DNA matches it firmly.

>TRBV3-1|NA|TRBJ2-6|18
CASSLASGANSGANVLTF
>TRBV2|NA|TRBJ1-3|13
CASSEESGNTIYF
>TRBV12-3/TRBV12-4|NA|TRBJ2-5|15
CASSFLGLSQETQYF
>TRBV19|TRBD1|TRBJ1-2|15
CASSSHRQGDYGYTF
>TRBV19|TRBD2|TRBJ2-3|14
CASSMEASGYTQYF
>TRBV20-1|NA|TRBJ1-2|11
CSAWGGYGYTF
>TRBV28|NA|TRBJ1-1|13
CACITGWNTEAFF
>TRBV27|NA|TRBJ2-1|16
CASSLLGPGNYNEQFF
>TRBV6-2/TRBV6-3|NA|TRBJ1-6|17
CASSSTRIRQYNSPLHF
>TRBV4-2|NA|TRBJ1-4|16
CASSQDWQQANEKLFF
>TRBV15|NA|TRBJ2-5|13
CATSRGLEETQYF
>TRBV7-2|TRBD2|TRBJ2-3|14
CASSLTSLTDTQYF
>TRBV9|NA|TRBJ1-3|14
CASSVESSGNTIYF
>TRBV10-3|TRBD1|TRBJ2-3|17
CAISGSLGQGPTDTQYF
>TRBV2|TRBD2|TRBJ2-7|13
CASRRDYSYEQYF
>TRBV2|TRBD1|TRBJ2-1|13
CASRTGNYNEQFF
>TRBV6-2/TRBV6-3|TRBD2|TRBJ2-3|15
CASSTGGTGRDTQYF
>TRBV2|TRBD1|TRBJ1-1|15
CASSARQGWDSEAFF
>TRBV13|NA|TRBJ2-1|12
CASSSDSSEQFF
>TRBV2|TRBD2|TRBJ2-3|15
CASSETSDSTDTQYF
>TRBV5-1|NA|TRBJ1-2|15
CASSNADRITYGYTF
>TRBV19|NA|TRBJ1-2|14
CASSLGFTNYGYTF
>TRBV5-8|NA|TRBJ2-3|14
CASSLSGGADTQYF
>TRBV6-1|NA|TRBJ2-7|12
CASNQEWYEQYF
>TRBV28|TRBD2|TRBJ2-1|14
CASILAGGKGEQFF
>TRBV28|NA|TRBJ1-6|14
CASRSGGDNSPLHF
>TRBV6-2/TRBV6-3|NA|TRBJ2-5|14
CASSKGLGLETQYF
>TRBV5-1|TRBD1|TRBJ2-5|14
CASSLGTGEETQYF
>TRBV7-9|NA|TRBJ2-7|12
CASSLVGSEQYF
>TRBV7-2|NA|TRBJ1-1|13
CASSSARNTEAFF
>TRBV7-3|TRBD2|TRBJ2-5|15
CASSLNGGGQETQYF
>TRBV11-2|TRBD1|TRBJ2-5|16
CASSLDGGRGPETQYF
>TRBV12-5|NA|TRBJ1-4|16
CASGPPKEAANEKLFF
>TRBV20-1|NA|TRBJ1-2|13
CSASVRLNYGYTF
>TRBV6-2/TRBV6-3|NA|TRBJ2-7|15
CASSYSTDSSYEQYF
>TRBV6-1|NA|TRBJ1-5|15
CASSRTVSGNQPQHF
>TRBV28|TRBD2|TRBJ2-3|18
CASSYDRTSGRPIDTQYF
>TRBV4-3|NA|TRBJ1-1|14
CASSQDGGGTEAFF
>TRBV5-1|NA|TRBJ2-2|13
CASRFVNTGELFF
>TRBV28|NA|TRBJ2-7|14
CASSSPGVRYEQYF
>TRBV20-1|TRBD2|TRBJ2-7|11
CSAERAGLQYF
>TRBV7-9|TRBD1|TRBJ1-2|14
CASTKQGVNYGYTF
>TRBV6-7|NA|TRBJ2-3|14
CASSYCQLRDTQYF
>TRBV4-1|TRBD1|TRBJ1-2|16
CASSQDVQGTNYGYTF
>TRBV7-9|NA|TRBJ2-2|14
CASSLQGNTGELFF
>TRBV7-9|TRBD1|TRBJ1-4|16
CASSPLGQGGYEKLFF
>TRBV3-1|TRBD1|TRBJ2-7|12
CASSTRTGFAYF
>TRBV20-1|NA|TRBJ2-7|14
CSARDSGFPYEQYF
>TRBV19|TRBD1|TRBJ1-2|15
CASSMDRQPMGGYTF